The 14 T cell receptor beta chains listed next were all sequenced from one sample in a study of OX40 agonist ivuxolimab in advanced cancers. The table came from immunoSEQ multiplex PCR; TCRdb's copy has only in-frame clones and leaves some out. The data contain 75,000 to 80,000 clones, approximately 80% of them singletons. The sequenced sample was CD4+ or CD8+ T cells sorted from blood, obtained in a trial of the OX40 agonist ivuxolimab. Every receptor here comes from an adult with an advanced solid tumor such as melanoma, head and neck, liver or kidney cancer.

The chain employs TRBV7-9 and TRBJ1-5; D is unresolved. Per germline, CDR1 SEHNR and CDR2 FQNEAQ (reference sequence). This CDR3 region has 14 residues. The ends were cut back, 8 bases at V and 1 base at J, with 12 bases in the middle. CDR3 bases: TGTGCCAGCTCCCGCGGGATAAGCAATCAGCCCCAGCATTTT. Its translation is CASSRGISNQPQHF.

The V gene is TRBV7-9, the J gene TRBJ2-5; D perhaps matches TRBD2 (6 bases). The CDR3 totals 14 residues. Germline V gene data show CDR1 as SEHNR and CDR2 as FQNEAQ (reference sequence). V was pared by 0 bases and J by 6 bases, with 11 bases between. CDR3 in amino acids: CASSLARLGQTQYF. The DNA of the CDR3 is TGTGCCAGCAGCTTAGCGAGACTAGGTCAGACCCAGTACTTC.

The chain carries TRBV19 and TRBJ1-4; TRBD1 might be the D (6 bases). This CDR3 spans 13 amino acids. V was clipped by 6 bases and J by 4 bases, with 9 bases between them. Germline loops: CDR1 LNHDA, CDR2 SQIVND (reference sequence). The CDR3 DNA follows: TGTGCCAGTAGGACAGGTTATAATGAAAAACTGTTTTTT. Translated: CASRTGYNEKLFF. Variable domain in full (rest from reference TRBV19 and TRBJ1-4): DGGITQSPKYLFRKEGQNVTLSCEQNLNHDAMYWYRQDPGQGLRLIYYSQIVNDFQKGDIAEGYSVSREKKESFPLTVTSAQKNPTAFYLCASRTGYNEKLFFGSGTQLSVL.

The genes are TRBV5-1 and TRBJ2-5, with TRBD2 matching over 10 bases. The CDR3 sequence is 16 residues long. With V trimmed by 3 bases and J by 5 bases, 10 bases remained unmatched. In germline, CDR1 is SGHRS, CDR2 YFSETQ. The CDR3 DNA is TGCGCCAGCAGCTCAGGACTAGCGGACCATGGGGAGACCCAGTACTTC. Its translation: CASSSGLADHGETQYF.

This CDR3 is CASSPSTGRETQYF. Written as DNA, the CDR3 is TGTGCCAGCTCACCTTCGACAGGGAGGGAGACCCAGTACTTC. The chain links TRBV18 to TRBJ2-5; possibly TRBD1 for D (7 bases). This CDR3 spans 14 amino acids. Trimming removed 3 bases at V and 5 bases at J, with 13 bases between. In germline, CDR1 is KGHSH, CDR2 LQKENI.

The V gene is TRBV5-1, the J gene TRBJ1-3; perhaps TRBD1 as D (5 bases). Germline values: CDR1 SGHRS, CDR2 YFSETQ. The CDR3 has 13 residues. V gave up 0 bases and J gave up 5 bases, with 6 bases separating them. DNA of the CDR3: TGCGCCAGCAGCTTGGGGGGGAGAAACACCATATATTTT. As protein: CASSLGGRNTIYF.

The chain employs TRBV29-1 and TRBJ2-2, with D unclear. Germline assignment: CDR1 SQVTM and CDR2 ANQGSEA. Trimming took off 7 bases at V and 4 bases at J, with 13 bases between the two ends. CDR3 size: 13 residues. The CDR3 sequence: CSASKTGTGELFF. In nucleotides, the CDR3 is TGCAGCGCCAGTAAGACGGGCACCGGGGAGCTGTTTTTT.

The chain has TRBV6-6 and TRBJ2-7; TRBD1 agrees at 11 bases. Germline CDR1 and CDR2: MNHNY and SVGAGI (reference sequence). There are 13 residues in the CDR3. The V segment lost 8 bases and the J segment 5 bases; nucleotides outside the gene matches: 5. For the CDR3, the DNA is TGTGCCAGCGCCGGGACAGGGGGAGACGAGCAGTACTTC. Its translation is CASAGTGGDEQYF.

The J gene is TRBJ2-5, the V gene TRBV7-2; TRBD2 matches at 8 bases. Per germline, CDR1 SGHTA and CDR2 FQGNSA. The J segment lost 5 bases and the V segment lost 2 bases, leaving 7 bases of the junction unmatched. The CDR3 runs 15 residues. CDR3: CASSLSGGAWETQYF. CDR3 DNA sequence: TGTGCCAGCAGCTTATCCGGGGGGGCCTGGGAGACCCAGTACTTC.

V is TRBV28 and J is TRBJ2-3, with 8 nucleotides matching TRBD2. Trimming cost V 4 bases and J 4 bases; bases outside gene matches: 7. This CDR3 contains 15 residues. Per the germline V gene, CDR1 is MDHEN and CDR2 is SYDVKM. The CDR3 reads CASSSYLLAADTQYF. The CDR3 DNA is TGTGCCAGCAGTTCCTATCTACTAGCGGCAGATACGCAGTATTTT. Full variable domain (outside the CDR3, taken from reference TRBV28 and TRBJ2-3): DVKVTQSSRYLVKRTGEKVFLECVQDMDHENMFWYRQDPGLGLRLIYFSYDVKMKEKGDIPEGYSVSREKKERFSLILESASTNQTSMYLCASSSYLLAADTQYFGPGTRLTVL.

This chain connects TRBV11-1 to TRBJ1-1, with D unclear. Looked up from germline, CDR1 is SGHAT and CDR2 is FQDESV (reference sequence). CDR3 length equals 13 residues. Between the trimmed V and J ends, which lost 5 bases and 5 bases, there was a span of 12 bases. Here the CDR3 reads CASSMTPGTEAFF. CDR3 DNA: TGTGCCAGCAGCATGACACCGGGGACTGAAGCTTTCTTT. Combining the CDR3 with reference TRBV11-1 and TRBJ1-1 gives the whole variable domain EAEVAQSPRYKITEKSQAVAFWCDPISGHATLYWYRQILGQGPELLVQFQDESVVDDSQLPKDRFSAERLKGVDSTLKIQPAELGDSAMYLCASSMTPGTEAFFGQGTRLTVV.

The V gene is TRBV7-2, the J gene TRBJ1-5; a possible D gene is TRBD1 (5 bases). This CDR3 has 14 residues. The germline V gene encodes CDR1 SGHTA and CDR2 FQGNSA. V lost 3 bases and J 6 bases, leaving 12 bases between the germline ends. This CDR3 reads CASSFYRGGQPQHF. The DNA of the CDR3 is TGTGCCAGCAGCTTCTATCGGGGGGGTCAGCCCCAGCATTTT.

The rearrangement uses TRBV10-3 and TRBJ2-7, with D tentatively TRBD1 or TRBD2 (5 bases each). CDR3 size: 13 residues. Germline CDR1 ENHRY, CDR2 SYGVKD. V dropped 2 bases and J dropped 7 bases, with 12 bases sitting between them. CDR3 residues: CAISENLGEEQYF. DNA of the CDR3: TGTGCCATCAGTGAGAACCTGGGGGAGGAGCAGTACTTC.

The CDR3 DNA reads as TGTGCCAGCAGCTTCCTAGCGGGGGGGGGAAATGAGCAGTTCTTC. It yields the protein CASSFLAGGGNEQFF. The chain couples TRBV7-2 to TRBJ2-1, with 12 positions matching TRBD2. The trim removed 3 bases at V and 7 bases at J, leaving 4 bases unmatched. There are 15 residues in the CDR3. CDR1 is SGHTA and CDR2 is FQGNSA in the germline V gene.